This TCR beta chain is from a study of OX40 agonist ivuxolimab in advanced cancers. Points from the study as a whole: Normalized T-cell clonal expansion was also low in a subset of nonresponders.

A remark on this clone: Its specificity is not known. The junction differs from germline at one of its ends, possibly a read error.

A history of autoimmune disease or systemic immunosuppression excluded patients. Cycle 7 day 1, cycle 4 day 1, and baseline were the timepoints at which blood was sampled. This CDR3 has 16 amino acids. Looked up from germline, CDR1 is MNHNY and CDR2 is SVGAGI (reference sequence). Some clones are missing from TCRdb's copy, which holds only in-frame ones; the method was immunoSEQ multiplex PCR. The repertoire includes about 99,000 clones, over 75% of them detected once, and around 0.3% sits in the top ten. The chain carries TRBV6-6 and TRBJ2-1; TRBD2 agrees at 11 bases. This receptor was identified in an adult with an advanced solid tumor such as melanoma, head and neck, liver or kidney cancer. Source: CD4+ or CD8+ T cells sorted from blood, taken in a trial of the OX40 agonist ivuxolimab. The CDR3 DNA reads TGTGCCGGCAGTGGACGGATAGCGGGAGGGGTCAATGAGCAGTTCTTC. Protein: CAGSGRIAGGVNEQFF.